This T cell receptor (beta chain) was documented in a study of molecular identifiers for immune sequencing clone quantification. Using its own MiXCR run on the PCR reads, TCRdb lists one record per CDR3 protein. The table lists tens of thousands of distinct CDR3 sequences, more than 35% of them singletons. The V end was cut by 2 bases, the J end by 2 bases, with 12 bases between. The germline gives CDR1 MNHEY, CDR2 SMNVEV (reference sequence). CDR3 length: 15 residues. The sequenced sample consisted of naive CD8+ T cells from blood, with Jurkat cell RNA spiked in. Subset given: FACS-sorted CD8+CD4-CCR7+CD45RA+ naive T cells. This sequence originates from a human donor in good health. Some libraries in this study had Jurkat cell RNA spiked in. The gene calls are TRBV27 and TRBJ1-1; D not resolved. The CDR3, as DNA: TGTGCCAGCAGTTTAAATGGGGAACTAAACACTGAAGCTTTCTTT. This translates into CASSLNGELNTEAFF.